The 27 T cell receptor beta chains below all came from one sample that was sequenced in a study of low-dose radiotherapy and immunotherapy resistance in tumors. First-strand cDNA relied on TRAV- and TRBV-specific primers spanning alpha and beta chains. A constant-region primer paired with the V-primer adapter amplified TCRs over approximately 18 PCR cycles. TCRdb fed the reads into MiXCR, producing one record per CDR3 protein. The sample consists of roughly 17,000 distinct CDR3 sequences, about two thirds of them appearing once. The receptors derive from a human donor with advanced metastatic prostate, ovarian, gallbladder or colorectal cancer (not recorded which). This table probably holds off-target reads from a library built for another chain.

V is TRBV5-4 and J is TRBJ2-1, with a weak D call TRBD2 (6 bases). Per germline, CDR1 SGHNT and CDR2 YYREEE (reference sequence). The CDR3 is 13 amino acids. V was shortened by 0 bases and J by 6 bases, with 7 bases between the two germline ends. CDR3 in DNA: TGTGCCAGCAGCTTGGTGGGGGGCAATGAGCAGTTCTTC. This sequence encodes CASSLVGGNEQFF.

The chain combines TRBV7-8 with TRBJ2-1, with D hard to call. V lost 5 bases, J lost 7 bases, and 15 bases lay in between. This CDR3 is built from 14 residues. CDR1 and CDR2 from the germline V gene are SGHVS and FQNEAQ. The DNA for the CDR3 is TGTGCCAGCAGCCCTCAATCGACTTTAAATGAGCAGTTCTTC. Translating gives CASSPQSTLNEQFF. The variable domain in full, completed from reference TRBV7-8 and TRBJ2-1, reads GAGVSQSPRYKVAKRGQDVALRCDPISGHVSLFWYQQALGQGPEFLTYFQNEAQLDKSGLPSDRFFAERPEGSVSTLKIQRTQQEDSAVYLCASSPQSTLNEQFFGPGTRLTVL.

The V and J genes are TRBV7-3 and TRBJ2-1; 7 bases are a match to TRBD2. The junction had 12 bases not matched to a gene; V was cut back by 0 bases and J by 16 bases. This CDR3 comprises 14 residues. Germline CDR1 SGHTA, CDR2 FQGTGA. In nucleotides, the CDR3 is TGTGCCAGCAGCTTAACACATGAGAGCGGGACTCGATTCTTC. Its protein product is CASSLTHESGTRFF.

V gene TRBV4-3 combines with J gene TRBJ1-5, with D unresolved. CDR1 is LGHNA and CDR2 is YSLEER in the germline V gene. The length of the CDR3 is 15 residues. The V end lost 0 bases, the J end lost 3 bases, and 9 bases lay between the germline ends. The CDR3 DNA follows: TGCGCCAGCAGCCAAGATTACCAGAACAATCAGCCCCAGCATTTT. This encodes CASSQDYQNNQPQHF.

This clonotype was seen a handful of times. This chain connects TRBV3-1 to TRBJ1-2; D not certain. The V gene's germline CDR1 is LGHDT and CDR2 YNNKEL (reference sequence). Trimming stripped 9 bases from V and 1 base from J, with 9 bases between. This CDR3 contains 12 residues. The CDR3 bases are TGTGCCAGTCGGGATCTTAACTATGGCTACACCTTC. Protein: CASRDLNYGYTF.

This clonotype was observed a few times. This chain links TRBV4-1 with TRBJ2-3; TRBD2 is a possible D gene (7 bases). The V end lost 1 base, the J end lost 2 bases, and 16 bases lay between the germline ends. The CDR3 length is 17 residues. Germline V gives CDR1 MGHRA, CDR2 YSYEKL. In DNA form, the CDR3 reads TGCGCCAGCAGCCAAGGGGCGGGGGCCCTAAACACAGATACGCAGTATTTT. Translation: CASSQGAGALNTDTQYF.

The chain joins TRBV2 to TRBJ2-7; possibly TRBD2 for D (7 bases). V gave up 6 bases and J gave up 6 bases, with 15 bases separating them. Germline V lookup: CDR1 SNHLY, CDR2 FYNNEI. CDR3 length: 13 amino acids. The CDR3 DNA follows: TGTGCCAGCAGCGGTACGGGGGGCGTCGAGCAGTACTTC. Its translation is CASSGTGGVEQYF.

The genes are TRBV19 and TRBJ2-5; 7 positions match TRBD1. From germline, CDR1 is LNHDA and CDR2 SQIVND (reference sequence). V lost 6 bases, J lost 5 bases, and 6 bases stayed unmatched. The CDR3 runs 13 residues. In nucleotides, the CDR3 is TGTGCCAGTAGCCTTACAGGGGTTGAGACCCAGTACTTC. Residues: CASSLTGVETQYF.

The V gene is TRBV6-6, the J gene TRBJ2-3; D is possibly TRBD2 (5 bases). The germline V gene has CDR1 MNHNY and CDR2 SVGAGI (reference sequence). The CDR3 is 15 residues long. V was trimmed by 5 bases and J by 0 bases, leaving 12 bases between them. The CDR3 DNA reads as TGTGCCAGCAGTGAAGCCCCGGGGAGCACAGATACGCAGTATTTT. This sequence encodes CASSEAPGSTDTQYF.

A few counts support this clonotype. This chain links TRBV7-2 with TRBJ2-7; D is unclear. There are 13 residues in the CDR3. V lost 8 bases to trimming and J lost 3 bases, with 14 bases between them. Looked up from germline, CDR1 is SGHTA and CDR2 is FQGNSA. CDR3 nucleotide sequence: TGTGCCAGCGGCAAGGGTTCGGTCTACGAGCAGTACTTC. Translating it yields CASGKGSVYEQYF.

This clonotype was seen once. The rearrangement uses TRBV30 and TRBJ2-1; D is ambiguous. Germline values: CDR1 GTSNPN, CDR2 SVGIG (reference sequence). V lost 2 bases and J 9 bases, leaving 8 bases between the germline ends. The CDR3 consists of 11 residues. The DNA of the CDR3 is TGTGCCTGGAGTCCATACGGTGAGCAGTTCTTC. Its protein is CAWSPYGEQFF. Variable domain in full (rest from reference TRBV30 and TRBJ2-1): SQTIHQWPATLVQPVGSPLSLECTVEGTSNPNLYWYRQAAGRGLQLLFYSVGIGQISSEVPQNLSASRPQDRQFILSSKKLLLSDSGFYLCAWSPYGEQFFGPGTRLTVL.

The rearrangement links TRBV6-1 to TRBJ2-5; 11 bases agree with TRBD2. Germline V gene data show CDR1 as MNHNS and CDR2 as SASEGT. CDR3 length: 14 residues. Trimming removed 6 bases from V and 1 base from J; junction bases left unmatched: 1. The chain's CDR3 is CASRLAGAQETQYF. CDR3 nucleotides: TGTGCCAGCAGACTAGCGGGGGCCCAAGAGACCCAGTACTTC.

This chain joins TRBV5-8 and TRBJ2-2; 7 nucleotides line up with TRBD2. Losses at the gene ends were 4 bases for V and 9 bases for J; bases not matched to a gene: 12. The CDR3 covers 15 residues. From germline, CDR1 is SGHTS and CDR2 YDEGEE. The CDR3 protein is CASSPRAGTSWELFF. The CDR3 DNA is TGTGCCAGCAGCCCCCGAGCGGGGACCTCTTGGGAGCTGTTTTTT. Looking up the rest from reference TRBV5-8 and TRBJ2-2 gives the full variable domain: EAGVTQSPTHLIKTRGQQATLRCSPISGHTSVYWYQQALGLGLQFLLWYDEGEERNRGNFPPRFSGRQFPNYSSELNVNALELEDSALYLCASSPRAGTSWELFFGEGSRLTVL.

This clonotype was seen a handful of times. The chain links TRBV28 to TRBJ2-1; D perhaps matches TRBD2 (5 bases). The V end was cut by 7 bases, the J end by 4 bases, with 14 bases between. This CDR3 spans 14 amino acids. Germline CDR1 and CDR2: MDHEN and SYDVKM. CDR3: CASTWEQPYNEQFF. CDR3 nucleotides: TGTGCCAGCACCTGGGAGCAGCCATACAATGAGCAGTTCTTC.

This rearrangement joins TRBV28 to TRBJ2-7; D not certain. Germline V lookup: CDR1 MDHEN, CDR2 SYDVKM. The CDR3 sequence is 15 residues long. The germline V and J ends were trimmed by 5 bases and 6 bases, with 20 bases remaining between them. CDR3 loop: CASSPLPRPWSEQYF. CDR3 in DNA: TGTGCCAGCAGTCCACTACCGCGGCCCTGGAGCGAGCAGTACTTC.

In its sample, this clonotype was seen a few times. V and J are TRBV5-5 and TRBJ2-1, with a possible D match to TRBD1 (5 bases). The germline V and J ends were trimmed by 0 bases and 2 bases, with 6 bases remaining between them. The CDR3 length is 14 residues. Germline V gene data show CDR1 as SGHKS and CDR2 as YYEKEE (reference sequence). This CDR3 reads CASSLGQTYNEQFF. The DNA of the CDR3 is TGTGCCAGCAGCTTGGGACAGACCTACAATGAGCAGTTCTTC.

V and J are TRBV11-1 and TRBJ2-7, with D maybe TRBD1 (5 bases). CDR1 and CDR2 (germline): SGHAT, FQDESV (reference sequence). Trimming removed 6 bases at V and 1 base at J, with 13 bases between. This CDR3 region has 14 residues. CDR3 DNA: TGTGCCAGCAGTTCCGCGCAGGGTTCCTACGAGCAGTACTTC. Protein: CASSSAQGSYEQYF.

The CDR3 loop is CSASIAGAENEQYF. The CDR3 bases are TGCAGTGCTAGTATTGCGGGCGCTGAAAACGAGCAGTACTTC. The rearrangement uses TRBV20-1 and TRBJ2-7; tentative D call: TRBD2 (5 bases). Deletions cut 3 bases from V and 5 bases from J, with 17 bases between. Germline V gene data show CDR1 as DFQATT and CDR2 as SNEGSKA (reference sequence). The CDR3 runs 14 residues.

DNA for the CDR3: TGTGCCAGCAGCTTAATCGCAACTAGCGGGACCCTCGGAGGAACGCAGTATTTT. It is translated as CASSLIATSGTLGGTQYF. The chain combines TRBV7-2 with TRBJ2-3; TRBD2 matches 10 bases. V lost 2 bases, J lost 9 bases, and 17 bases stayed unmatched. CDR1 and CDR2 (germline): SGHTA, FQGNSA. This CDR3 has 18 amino acids.

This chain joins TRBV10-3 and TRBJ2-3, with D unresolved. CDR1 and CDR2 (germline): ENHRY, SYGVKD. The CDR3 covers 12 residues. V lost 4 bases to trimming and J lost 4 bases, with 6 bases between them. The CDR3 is CAISANADTQYF. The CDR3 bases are TGTGCCATCAGTGCCAATGCAGATACGCAGTATTTT.

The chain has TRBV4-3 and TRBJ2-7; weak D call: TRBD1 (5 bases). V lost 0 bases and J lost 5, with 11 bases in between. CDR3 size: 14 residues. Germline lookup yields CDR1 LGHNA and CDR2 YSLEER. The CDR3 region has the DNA TGCGCCAGCAGCCAAGACAGGGTTGTACACGAGCAGTACTTC. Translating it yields CASSQDRVVHEQYF.

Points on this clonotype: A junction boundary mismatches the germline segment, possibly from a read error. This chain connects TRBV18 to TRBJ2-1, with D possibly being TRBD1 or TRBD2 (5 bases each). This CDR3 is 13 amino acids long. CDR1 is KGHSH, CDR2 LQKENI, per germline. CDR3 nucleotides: TGTGCCACCAAGGGGACGATCCACAATGATCAGTTCTTC. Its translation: CATKGTIHNDQFF.

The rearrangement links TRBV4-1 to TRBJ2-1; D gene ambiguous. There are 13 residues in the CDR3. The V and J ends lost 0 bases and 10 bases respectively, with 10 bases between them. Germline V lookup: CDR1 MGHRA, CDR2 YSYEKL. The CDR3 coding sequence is TGCGCCAGCAGCCAAGACTTACGGCAGGAGCAGTTCTTC. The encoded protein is CASSQDLRQEQFF.

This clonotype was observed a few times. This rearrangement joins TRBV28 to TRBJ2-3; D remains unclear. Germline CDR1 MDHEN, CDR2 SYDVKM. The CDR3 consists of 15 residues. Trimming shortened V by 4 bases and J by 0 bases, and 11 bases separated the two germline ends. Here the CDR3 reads CASSSDPASTDTQYF. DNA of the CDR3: TGTGCCAGCAGTTCCGACCCGGCTAGCACAGATACGCAGTATTTT.

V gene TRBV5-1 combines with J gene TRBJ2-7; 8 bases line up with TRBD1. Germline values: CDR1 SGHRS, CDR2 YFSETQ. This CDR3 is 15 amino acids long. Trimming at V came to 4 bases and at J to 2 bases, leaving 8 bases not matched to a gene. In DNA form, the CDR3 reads TGCGCCAGCAGCCAGACAGGGGATCCCGCCTACGAGCAGTACTTC. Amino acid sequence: CASSQTGDPAYEQYF.

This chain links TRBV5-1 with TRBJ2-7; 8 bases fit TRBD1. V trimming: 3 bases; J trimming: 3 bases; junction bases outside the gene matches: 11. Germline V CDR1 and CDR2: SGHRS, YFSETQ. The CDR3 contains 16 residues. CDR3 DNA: TGCGCCAGCAGCTCCGGACAGGGAGGAGGGGTCTACGAGCAGTACTTC. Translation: CASSSGQGGGVYEQYF.

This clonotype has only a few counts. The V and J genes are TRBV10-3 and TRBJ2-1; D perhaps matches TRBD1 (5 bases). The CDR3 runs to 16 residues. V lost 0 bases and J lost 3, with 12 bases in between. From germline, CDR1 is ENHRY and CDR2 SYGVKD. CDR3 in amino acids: CAISESTAPLYNEQFF. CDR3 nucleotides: TGTGCCATCAGTGAGTCGACAGCGCCTCTCTACAATGAGCAGTTCTTC.